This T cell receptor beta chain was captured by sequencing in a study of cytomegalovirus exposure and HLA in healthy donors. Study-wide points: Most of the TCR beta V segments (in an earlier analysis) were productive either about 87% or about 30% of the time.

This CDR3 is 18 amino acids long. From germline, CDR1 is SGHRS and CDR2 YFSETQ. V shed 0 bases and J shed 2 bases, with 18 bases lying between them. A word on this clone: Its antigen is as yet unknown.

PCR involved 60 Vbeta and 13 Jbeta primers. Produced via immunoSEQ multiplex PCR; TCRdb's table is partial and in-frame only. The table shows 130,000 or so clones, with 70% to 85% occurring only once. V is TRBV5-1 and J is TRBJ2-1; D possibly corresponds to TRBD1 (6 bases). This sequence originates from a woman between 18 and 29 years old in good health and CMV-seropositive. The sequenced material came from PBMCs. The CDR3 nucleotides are TGCGCCAGCAGCTTGGGGACGGGTCGGGCAGGGGCCTACAATGAGCAGTTCTTC. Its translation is CASSLGTGRAGAYNEQFF.